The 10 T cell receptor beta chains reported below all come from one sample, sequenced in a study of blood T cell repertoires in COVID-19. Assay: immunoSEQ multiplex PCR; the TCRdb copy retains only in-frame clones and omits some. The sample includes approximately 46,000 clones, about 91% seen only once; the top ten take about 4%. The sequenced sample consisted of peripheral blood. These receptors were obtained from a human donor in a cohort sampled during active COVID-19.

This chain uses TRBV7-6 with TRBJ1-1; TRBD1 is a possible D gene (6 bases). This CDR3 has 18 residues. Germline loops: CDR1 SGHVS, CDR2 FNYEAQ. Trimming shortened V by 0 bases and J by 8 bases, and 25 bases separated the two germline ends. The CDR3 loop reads CASSLARTANTPNAEAFF. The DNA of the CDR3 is TGTGCCAGCAGCTTAGCAAGGACAGCTAACACTCCAAACGCCGAAGCTTTCTTT.

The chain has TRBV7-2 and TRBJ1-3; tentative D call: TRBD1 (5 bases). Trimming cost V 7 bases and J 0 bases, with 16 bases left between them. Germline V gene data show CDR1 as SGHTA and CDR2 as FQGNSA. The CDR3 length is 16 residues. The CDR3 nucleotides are TGTGCCAGCACCTCGCCCGGAAGGGGCTCTGGAAACACCATATATTTT. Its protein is CASTSPGRGSGNTIYF.

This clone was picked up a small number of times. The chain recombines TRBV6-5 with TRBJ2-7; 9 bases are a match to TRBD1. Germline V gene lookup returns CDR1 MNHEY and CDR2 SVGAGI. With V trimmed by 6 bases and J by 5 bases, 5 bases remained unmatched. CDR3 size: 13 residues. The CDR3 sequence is CASRRQGGHEQYF. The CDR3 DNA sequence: TGTGCCAGCAGGCGACAGGGGGGCCACGAGCAGTACTTC.

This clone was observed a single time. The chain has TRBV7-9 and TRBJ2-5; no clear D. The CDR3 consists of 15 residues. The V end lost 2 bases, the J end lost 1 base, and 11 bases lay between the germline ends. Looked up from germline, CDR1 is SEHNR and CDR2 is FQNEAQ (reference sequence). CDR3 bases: TGTGCCAGCAGCTTAACCCCGACACTCCAAGAGACCCAGTACTTC. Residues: CASSLTPTLQETQYF.

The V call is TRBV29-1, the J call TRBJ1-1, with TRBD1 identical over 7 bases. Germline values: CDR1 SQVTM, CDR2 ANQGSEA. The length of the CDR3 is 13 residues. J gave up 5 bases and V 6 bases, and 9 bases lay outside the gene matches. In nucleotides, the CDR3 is TGCAGCGTCTACAGGGGAAGGGGGACTGAAGCTTTCTTT. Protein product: CSVYRGRGTEAFF.

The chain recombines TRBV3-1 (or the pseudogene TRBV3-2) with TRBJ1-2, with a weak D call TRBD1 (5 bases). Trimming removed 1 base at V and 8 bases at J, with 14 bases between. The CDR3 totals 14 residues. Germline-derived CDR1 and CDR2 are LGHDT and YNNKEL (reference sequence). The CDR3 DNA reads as TGTGCCAGCAGCCAAGCGGCGGGGCGTGGAGGCTACACCTTC. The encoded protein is CASSQAAGRGGYTF.

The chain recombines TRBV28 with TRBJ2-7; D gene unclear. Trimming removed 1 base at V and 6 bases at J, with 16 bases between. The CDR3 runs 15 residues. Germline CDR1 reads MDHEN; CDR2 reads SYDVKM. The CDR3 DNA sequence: TGTGCCAGCAGTTTATCTTCCGGTCGTTTTGCCGAGCAGTACTTC. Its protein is CASSLSSGRFAEQYF.

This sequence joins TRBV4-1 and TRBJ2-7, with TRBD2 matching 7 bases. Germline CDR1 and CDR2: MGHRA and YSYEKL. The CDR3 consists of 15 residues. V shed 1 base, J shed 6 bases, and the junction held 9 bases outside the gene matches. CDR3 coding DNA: TGCGCCAGCAGCCAAGTGGCGGGAGAAGTTGGCGAGCAGTACTTC. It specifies CASSQVAGEVGEQYF.

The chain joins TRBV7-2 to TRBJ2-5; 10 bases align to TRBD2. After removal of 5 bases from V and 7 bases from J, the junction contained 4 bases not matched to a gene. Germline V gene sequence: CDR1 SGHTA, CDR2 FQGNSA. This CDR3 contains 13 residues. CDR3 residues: CASSRAGGLTQYF. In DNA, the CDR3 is TGTGCCAGCAGCAGAGCGGGGGGGTTGACCCAGTACTTC.

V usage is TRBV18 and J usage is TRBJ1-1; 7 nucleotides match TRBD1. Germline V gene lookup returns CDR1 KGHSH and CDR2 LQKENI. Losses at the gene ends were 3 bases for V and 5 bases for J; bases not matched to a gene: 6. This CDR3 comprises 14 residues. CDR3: CASSPEAGGTEAFF. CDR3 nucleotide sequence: TGTGCCAGCTCACCCGAGGCAGGGGGTACTGAAGCTTTCTTT.